Detailed here is one T cell receptor (beta chain). Its recognized antigen is unknown. Qualities for individual bases were not recorded, and no much larger clone is one base off. CDR1 and CDR2, looked up from the germline V gene, are LGHNA and YSLEER. A distance of 9 bases separates the germline ends of V and J, which lose 0 bases and 4 bases respectively. The CDR3 covers 14 residues, taking in both the cysteine and the phenylalanine. Kept here is only the CDR3 DNA, which spans 42 bases and is read in frame from base 1. The immunoSEQ Assay, a bias-controlled multiplex PCR, was used to amplify TCRbeta CDR3 regions from genomic DNA. Per the original workflow: The number of nucleated cells in each sample was estimated by amplification of reference gene primers within the assay. To quantify the absolute abundance of each unique TCRbeta CDR3 rearrangement, sequence reads were collapsed and filtered. Productive Simpson clonality was computed per sample as the square root of Simpson's diversity index over productive rearrangements. Sourced from immuneACCESS, this table was stored by TCRdb with only in-frame sequences that have V and J called. A share of the clones is absent; for the studies checked, an unresolved V gene accounts for under half, and the remainder has no known explanation. V, J and clone size derive from that table, while D and trimming were established from the DNA sequence. This sample holds some 44,000 clones; 92% were observed only once. The ten largest make up 12% of the sample.

The source of the sample is a study of blood T cell repertoires in COVID-19 (dated by TCRdb to 2019 to 2021). Looking at the study overall: Collaborator samples came from the United States, Italy and Spain and covered acute and convalescent phases of COVID-19. The prospective study material was composed of cDNA or gDNA derived from T cells, B-cell-depleted T cells, or PBMCs. The dataset comprised deeply sampled blood TCRbeta repertoires from subjects exposed to, actively infected with, or recovered from COVID-19. A freely available public database, intended as a resource for researchers studying the immune response to SARS-CoV-2, is where the repertoires were released. The samples were drawn from the first 160 participants of the ongoing ImmuneRACE study and from 950 to 1,500 subjects provided by 6 global collaborators. A de-identified subject ID, COVID-19 status, age in years and sex were almost always included in the sample metadata. Where available, HLA class I and class II types were obtained from metadata supplied by the sample provider rather than from assay-based typing. The paper as a whole reports these results and caveats: How much clinical and demographic metadata was included differed by source and by participant, and the metadata was provided uncurated.

Each collaborating institution followed its own protocols to collect whole blood in K2EDTA tubes. For TCRbeta analysis, collaborators shipped samples in one of three forms: frozen whole blood, isolated PBMCs, or DNA extracted from either of those sample types. The clonotype comes from a human donor in a cohort sampled during active COVID-19. Sequenced material: peripheral blood. Recombination linked TRBV4-3 to TRBJ1-2; a weak D assignment points to TRBD1 (5 bases agree). Here the CDR3 is given as CASSQEWGPYGYTF. The nucleotide sequence is TGCGCCAGCAGCCAAGAGTGGGGCCCCTATGGCTACACCTTC.